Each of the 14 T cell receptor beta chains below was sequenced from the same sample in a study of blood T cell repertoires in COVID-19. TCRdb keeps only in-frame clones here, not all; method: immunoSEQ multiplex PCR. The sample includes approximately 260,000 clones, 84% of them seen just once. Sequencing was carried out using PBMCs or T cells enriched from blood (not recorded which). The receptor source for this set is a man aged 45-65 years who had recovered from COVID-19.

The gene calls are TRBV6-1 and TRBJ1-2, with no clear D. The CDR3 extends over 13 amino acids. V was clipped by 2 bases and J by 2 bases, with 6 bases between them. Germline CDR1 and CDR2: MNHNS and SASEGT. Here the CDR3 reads CASSETYNYGYTF. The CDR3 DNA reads TGTGCCAGCAGTGAAACTTACAACTATGGCTACACCTTC.

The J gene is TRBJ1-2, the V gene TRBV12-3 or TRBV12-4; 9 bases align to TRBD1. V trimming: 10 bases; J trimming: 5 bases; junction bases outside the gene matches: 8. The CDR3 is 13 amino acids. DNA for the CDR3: TGTGCCATAAAGGACAGGGGAGAGTATGGCTACACCTTC. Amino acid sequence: CAIKDRGEYGYTF.

CDR3 DNA sequence: TGTGCCAGCAGCCCCCAGGCCCCTTACAATGAGCAGTTCTTC. This codes for CASSPQAPYNEQFF. The V call is TRBV7-3, the J call TRBJ2-1; D unresolved. Per germline, CDR1 SGHTA and CDR2 FQGTGA. The CDR3 length is 14 residues. V dropped 5 bases and J dropped 4 bases, with 12 bases sitting between them. Full variable domain (outside the CDR3, taken from reference TRBV7-3 and TRBJ2-1): GAGVSQTPSNKVTEKGKYVELRCDPISGHTALYWYRQSLGQGPEFLIYFQGTGAADDSGLPNDRFFAVRPEGSVSTLKIQRTERGDSAVYLCASSPQAPYNEQFFGPGTRLTVL.

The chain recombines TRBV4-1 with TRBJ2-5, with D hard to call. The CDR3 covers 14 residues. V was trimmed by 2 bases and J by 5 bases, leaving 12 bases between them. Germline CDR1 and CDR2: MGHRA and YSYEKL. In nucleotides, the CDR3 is TGCGCCAGCAGCCAACCTTCCCAGGTGGAGACCCAGTACTTC. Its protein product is CASSQPSQVETQYF.

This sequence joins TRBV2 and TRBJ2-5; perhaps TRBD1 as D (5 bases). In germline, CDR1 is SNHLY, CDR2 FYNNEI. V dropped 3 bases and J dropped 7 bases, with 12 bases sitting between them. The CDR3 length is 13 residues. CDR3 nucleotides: TGTGCCAGCAGTGACAGGGTTGCCGGGACCCAGTACTTC. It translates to CASSDRVAGTQYF. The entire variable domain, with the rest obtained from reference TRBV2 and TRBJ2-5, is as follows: EPEVTQTPSHQVTQMGQEVILRCVPISNHLYFYWYRQILGQKVEFLVSFYNNEISEKSEIFDDQFSVERPDGSNFTLKIRSTKLEDSAMYFCASSDRVAGTQYFGPGTRLLVL.

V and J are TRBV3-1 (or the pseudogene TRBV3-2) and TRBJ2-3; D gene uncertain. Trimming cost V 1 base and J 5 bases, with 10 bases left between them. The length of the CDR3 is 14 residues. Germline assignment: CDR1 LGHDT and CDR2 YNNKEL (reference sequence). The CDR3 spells CASSQARRGDTQYF. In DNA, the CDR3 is TGTGCCAGCAGCCAAGCCCGAAGAGGAGATACGCAGTATTTT.

CDR3 sequence (DNA): TGTGCCAGCAGCGGAGGGGGCGATGAAGCTTTCTTT. Encoded protein: CASSGGGDEAFF. The gene calls are TRBV5-4 and TRBJ1-1, with 7 positions matching TRBD1. This CDR3 is built from 12 residues. V shed 4 bases, J shed 7 bases, and the junction held 4 bases outside the gene matches. From germline, CDR1 is SGHNT and CDR2 YYREEE (reference sequence).

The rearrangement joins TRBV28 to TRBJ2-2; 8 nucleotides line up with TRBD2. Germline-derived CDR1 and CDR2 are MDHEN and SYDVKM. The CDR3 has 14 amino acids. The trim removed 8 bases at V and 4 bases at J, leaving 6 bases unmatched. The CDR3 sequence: CASRRAGGTGELFF. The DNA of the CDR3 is TGTGCCAGCCGCCGGGCGGGGGGCACCGGGGAGCTGTTTTTT.

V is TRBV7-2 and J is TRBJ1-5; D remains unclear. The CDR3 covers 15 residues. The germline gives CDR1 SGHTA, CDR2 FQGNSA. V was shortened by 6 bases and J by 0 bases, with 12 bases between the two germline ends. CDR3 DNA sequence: TGTGCCAGCAGTATTTCCGGTAGTAGCAATCAGCCCCAGCATTTT. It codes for CASSISGSSNQPQHF.

The CDR3 here is CASSILAGPEQFF. The CDR3 DNA reads TGTGCCAGTAGTATTCTAGCGGGGCCAGAGCAGTTCTTC. V gene TRBV19 combines with J gene TRBJ2-1, with 9 bases that match TRBD2. Per germline, CDR1 LNHDA and CDR2 SQIVND (reference sequence). This CDR3 region has 13 residues. Germline trimming cut 3 bases from V and 10 bases from J; bases unmatched to any gene: 4. Based on the CDR3 plus reference TRBV19 and TRBJ2-1, the full variable domain is DGGITQSPKYLFRKEGQNVTLSCEQNLNHDAMYWYRQDPGQGLRLIYYSQIVNDFQKGDIAEGYSVSREKKESFPLTVTSAQKNPTAFYLCASSILAGPEQFFGPGTRLTVL.

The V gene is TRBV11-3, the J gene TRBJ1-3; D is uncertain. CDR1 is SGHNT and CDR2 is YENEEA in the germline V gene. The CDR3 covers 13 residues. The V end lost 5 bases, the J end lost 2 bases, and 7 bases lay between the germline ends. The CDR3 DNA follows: TGTGCCAGCAGCCATTCTACTGGAAACACCATATATTTT. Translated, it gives CASSHSTGNTIYF.

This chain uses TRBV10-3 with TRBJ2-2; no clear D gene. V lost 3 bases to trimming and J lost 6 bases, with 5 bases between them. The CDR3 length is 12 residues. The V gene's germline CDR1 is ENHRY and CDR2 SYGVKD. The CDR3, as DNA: TGTGCCATCAGTGACCTTTCCGGGGAGCTGTTTTTT. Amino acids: CAISDLSGELFF.

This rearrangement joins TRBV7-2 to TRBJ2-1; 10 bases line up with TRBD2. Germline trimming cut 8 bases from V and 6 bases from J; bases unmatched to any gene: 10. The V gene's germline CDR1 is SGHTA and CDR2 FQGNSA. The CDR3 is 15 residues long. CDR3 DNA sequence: TGTGCCAGCTCCAGACCGGGACTAGCGATCAATGAGCAGTTCTTC. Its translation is CASSRPGLAINEQFF.

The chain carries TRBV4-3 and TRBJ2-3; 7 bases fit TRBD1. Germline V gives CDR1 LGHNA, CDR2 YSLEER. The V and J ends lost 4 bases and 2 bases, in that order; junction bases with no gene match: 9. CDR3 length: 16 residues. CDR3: CASSRGPTGITDTQYF. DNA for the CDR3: TGCGCCAGCAGCCGGGGACCGACAGGGATCACAGATACGCAGTATTTT.